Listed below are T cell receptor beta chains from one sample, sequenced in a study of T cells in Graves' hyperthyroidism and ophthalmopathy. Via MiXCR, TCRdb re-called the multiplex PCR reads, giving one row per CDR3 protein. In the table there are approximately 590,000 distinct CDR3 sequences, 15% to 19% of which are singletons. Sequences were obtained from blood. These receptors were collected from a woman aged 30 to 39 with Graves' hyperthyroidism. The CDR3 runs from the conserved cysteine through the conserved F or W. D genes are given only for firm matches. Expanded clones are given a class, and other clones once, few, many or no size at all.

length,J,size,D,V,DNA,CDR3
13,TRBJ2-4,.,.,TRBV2,TGTGCCAGTACTAGGGAGTTTGGAAACATTCAGTACTTC,CASTREFGNIQYF
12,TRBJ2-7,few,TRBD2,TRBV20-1,TGCAGCGCTAGGACTAGCGACTACGAGCAGTACTTC,CSARTSDYEQYF
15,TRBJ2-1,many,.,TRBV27,TGTGCCAGCAGTCCTTTCGAGGATCCCTACAATGAGCAGTTCTTC,CASSPFEDPYNEQFF
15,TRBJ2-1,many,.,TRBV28,TGTGCCAGCAGATCAGTAGCGGTAGCCTACAATGAGCAGTTCTTC,CASRSVAVAYNEQFF
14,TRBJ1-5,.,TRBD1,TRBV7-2,TGTGCCAGCAGCCTAAAGACAGGGAATCAGCCCCAGCATTTT,CASSLKTGNQPQHF
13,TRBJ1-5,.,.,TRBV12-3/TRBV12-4,TGTGCCAGCAGTTTGAACGATAATCAGCCCCAGCATTTT,CASSLNDNQPQHF
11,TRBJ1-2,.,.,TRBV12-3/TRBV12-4,TGTGCCAGCAGTTTAATGGATGGCTACACCTTC,CASSLMDGYTF
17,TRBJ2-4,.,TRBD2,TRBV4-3,TGCGCCAGCAGCCAAGAGACTAGCGGGAGAACGGGAAACATTCAGTACTTC,CASSQETSGRTGNIQYF
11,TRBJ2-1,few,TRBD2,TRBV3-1,TGTGCCAGCAGCCCGGGGACTAGCCTGTTCTTC,CASSPGTSLFF
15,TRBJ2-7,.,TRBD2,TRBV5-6,TGTGCCAGCAGCTCCGGACCAGCGGGAAACTACGAGCAGTACTTC,CASSSGPAGNYEQYF
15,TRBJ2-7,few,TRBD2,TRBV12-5,TGTGCTAGTGGTTTGCCACGACTAGCGGGGTCCGAGCAGTACTTC,CASGLPRLAGSEQYF
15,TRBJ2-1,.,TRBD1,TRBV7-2,TGTGCCAGCAGCTTAGCTGTGACAGGGGGCGATGAGCAGTTCTTC,CASSLAVTGGDEQFF
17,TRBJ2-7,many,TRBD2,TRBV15,TGTGCCACCAGCAGAGCCCTTTCCCAGCGGGAGGCCTACGAGCAGTACTTC,CATSRALSQREAYEQYF
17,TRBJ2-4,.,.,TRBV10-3,TGTGCCATCAGTGCTTCGTTTGCCCGTTTCGTTTCGGACATTCAGTACTTC,CAISASFARFVSDIQYF
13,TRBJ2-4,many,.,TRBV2,TGTGCCAGCAATTTCATAGCCAAAAACATTCAGTACTTC,CASNFIAKNIQYF
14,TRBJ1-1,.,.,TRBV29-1,TGCAGCGTTGTGGGGGGGCGTAGGAACACTGAAGCTTTCTTT,CSVVGGRRNTEAFF
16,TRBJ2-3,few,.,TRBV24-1,TGTGCCACCAGTGATACGTCCGGGTCAGGCACAGATACGCAGTATTTT,CATSDTSGSGTDTQYF
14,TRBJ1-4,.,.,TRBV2,TGTGCCAGCAGTAAATACCGGGCAGGTGAAAAACTGTTTTTT,CASSKYRAGEKLFF
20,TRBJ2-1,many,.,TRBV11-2,TGTGCCAGCAGCCGAGCCACTCTACCGAGAGACAGGTGGGGCGGCAATGAGCAGTTCTTC,CASSRATLPRDRWGGNEQFF
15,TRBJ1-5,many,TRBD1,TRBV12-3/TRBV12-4,TGTGCCAGCAGTTTAACAGGGGTCTTCAATCAGCCCCAGCATTTT,CASSLTGVFNQPQHF
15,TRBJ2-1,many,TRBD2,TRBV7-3,TGTGCCAGCAGCTCTCTAGCGGCGGGAGGCAATGAGCAGTTCTTC,CASSSLAAGGNEQFF
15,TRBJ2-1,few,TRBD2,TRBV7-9,TGTGCCAGCAGCTTGGCGATAGCGGGGTACAATGAGCAGTTCTTC,CASSLAIAGYNEQFF
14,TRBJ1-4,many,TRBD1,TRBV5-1,TGCGCCAGCAGCTCGGGGACAGGGAATGAAAAACTGTTTTTT,CASSSGTGNEKLFF
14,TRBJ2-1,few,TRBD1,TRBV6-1,TGTGCCAGCAAACCGACAGGGTTAGGGAATGAGCAGTTCTTC,CASKPTGLGNEQFF
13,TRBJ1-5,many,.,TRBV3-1,TGTGCCAGCAGCCAAGTCGGGGATCAGCCCCAGCATTTT,CASSQVGDQPQHF
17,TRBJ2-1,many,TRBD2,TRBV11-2,TGTGCCAGCAGCTTAGACCCGGGACTAGCGTCGTTTAATGAGCAGTTCTTC,CASSLDPGLASFNEQFF
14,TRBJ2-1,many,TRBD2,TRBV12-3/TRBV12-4,TGTGCCAGCAGTTTAAGGGGACTAGCTGATGAGCAGTTCTTC,CASSLRGLADEQFF
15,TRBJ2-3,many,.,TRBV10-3,TGTGCCATCAGTGAGCTCCCGACTAGCACAGATACGCAGTATTTT,CAISELPTSTDTQYF
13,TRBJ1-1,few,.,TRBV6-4,TGTGCCAGCAGTGACTCTTCGAGGACTGAAGCTTTCTTT,CASSDSSRTEAFF
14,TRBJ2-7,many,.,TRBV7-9,TGTGCCAGCAGTTCAACTAGCTCCAAGCGTGAGCAGTACTTC,CASSSTSSKREQYF
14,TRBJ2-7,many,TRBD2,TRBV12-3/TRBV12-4,TGTGCCAGCAGAATTAGCGGGAGTAAATACGAGCAGTACTTC,CASRISGSKYEQYF
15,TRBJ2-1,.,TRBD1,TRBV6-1,TGTGCCAGCAGGGGACAGGGGGGAACCTACAATGAGCAGTTCTTC,CASRGQGGTYNEQFF
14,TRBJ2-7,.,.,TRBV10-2,TGCGCCAGCAGGTACGGACGTCTATCCTACGAGCAGTACTTC,CASRYGRLSYEQYF
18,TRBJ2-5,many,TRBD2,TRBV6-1,TGTGCCAGCAGTGAAGAAACTAGCGGATGGAGGTGGGGAGAGACCCAGTACTTC,CASSEETSGWRWGETQYF
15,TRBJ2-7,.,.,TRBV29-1,TGCAGCGTTGAGGTAACTAGCCCCCCCTCCTACGAGCAGTACTTC,CSVEVTSPPSYEQYF
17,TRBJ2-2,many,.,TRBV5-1,TGCGCCAGCAGCTTGTCGGTAGCGGTTGCTGACACCGGGGAGCTGTTTTTT,CASSLSVAVADTGELFF
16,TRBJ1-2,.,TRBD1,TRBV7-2,TGTGCCAGCAGCTCCGGGACAGGGGTTGACCCCTATGGCTACACCTTC,CASSSGTGVDPYGYTF
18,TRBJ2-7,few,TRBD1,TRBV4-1,TGCGCCAGCAGCCCAACGGTACCTCAGGGGGCTTTATCATACGAGCAGTACTTC,CASSPTVPQGALSYEQYF
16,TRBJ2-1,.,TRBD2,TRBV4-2,TGTGCCAGCAGCCAAGATGGACTAGCGTCATGGGGTGAGCAGTTCTTC,CASSQDGLASWGEQFF
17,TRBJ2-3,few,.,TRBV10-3,TGTGCCATCAGTGAGTCGAGCAGGGTGAAGTCCGGAGATACGCAGTATTTT,CAISESSRVKSGDTQYF
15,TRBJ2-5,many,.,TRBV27,TGTGCCAGCAGTTCCTCTCTAGCGCTCCAAGAGACCCAGTACTTC,CASSSSLALQETQYF
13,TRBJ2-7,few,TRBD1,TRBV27,TGTGCCAGCAAATCCGGACAGGGGTACGAGCAGTACTTC,CASKSGQGYEQYF
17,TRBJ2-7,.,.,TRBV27,TGTGCCAGCAGTTTTGGACCCGGGGGCGGGAGTATAAACGAGCAGTACTTC,CASSFGPGGGSINEQYF
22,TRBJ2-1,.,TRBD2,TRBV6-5,TGTGCCAGCAGTTACCTGGGAACTGGGGGTGGGGCTAGCGGGACCTCCTACAATGAGCAGTTCTTC,CASSYLGTGGGASGTSYNEQFF
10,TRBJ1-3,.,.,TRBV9,TGTGCCAGCAGCGGAGACACCATATATTTT,CASSGDTIYF
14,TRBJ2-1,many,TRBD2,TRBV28,TGTGCCAGCAGCTGGGGGGGGTTCGGTAATGAGCAGTTCTTC,CASSWGGFGNEQFF
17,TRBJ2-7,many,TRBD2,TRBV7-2,TGTGCCAGCAGCCGGGGCGGGGGGACTAGCGGAACCTACGAGCAGTACTTC,CASSRGGGTSGTYEQYF
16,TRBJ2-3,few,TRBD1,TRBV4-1,TGCGCCAGCAGCCTCCGGACAGGGGCTGGCACAGATACGCAGTATTTT,CASSLRTGAGTDTQYF
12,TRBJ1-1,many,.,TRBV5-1,TGCGCCAGCAGCTTGGACGGAAGAGGAGCTTTCTTT,CASSLDGRGAFF
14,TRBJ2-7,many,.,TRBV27,TGTGCCAGCAGCCCCTCAACAGGGTCCTACGAGCAGTACTTC,CASSPSTGSYEQYF
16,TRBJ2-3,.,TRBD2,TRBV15,TGTGCCACCAGCACCATCGTAGCGGGAGGGCCAGATACGCAGTATTTT,CATSTIVAGGPDTQYF